These 20 T cell receptor beta chains were sequenced from one sample in a study of shared clonotypes between healthy human individuals. Clones were sequenced by immunoSEQ multiplex PCR, and TCRdb holds only the in-frame ones, with some missing. The sample carries approximately 1.9 million clones, 85% to 95% recorded once. The naive CD8 subset, CD45RO-negative cells positively selected for CCR7, excluded terminally differentiated effector memory CD45RA+ cells. The sequencing input was naive CD8+ T cells from PBMCs. The receptors come from a man aged 18-30 years in good health. Some clones in this sample may be carry-over from other donors' samples.

As regards this clone: A read error may explain this, as a much larger clone is one base away. The gene calls are TRBV7-6 and TRBJ2-6; D ambiguous. Germline V gives CDR1 SGHVS, CDR2 FNYEAQ. CDR3 length: 13 residues. Deletions cut 3 bases from V and 0 bases from J, with 0 bases between. CDR3 nucleotide sequence: TGTGCCAGCAGCTTCTCTGGGGCCAACGTCCTGACTTTC. Its protein is CASSFSGANVLTF.

The V gene is TRBV27, the J gene TRBJ2-1; the D is unclear. The CDR3 loop spans 13 amino acids. Trimming shortened V by 7 bases and J by 9 bases, and 16 bases separated the two germline ends. CDR1 and CDR2 from the germline V gene are MNHEY and SMNVEV (reference sequence). CDR3 sequence: CASTLGPGIEQFF. The CDR3 DNA sequence: TGTGCCAGCACCCTTGGTCCAGGCATTGAGCAGTTCTTC.

The chain couples TRBV27 to TRBJ1-4, with unresolved D. Germline-derived CDR1 and CDR2 are MNHEY and SMNVEV (reference sequence). The CDR3 is 14 amino acids. The germline V and J ends were trimmed by 6 bases and 0 bases, with 8 bases remaining between them. The CDR3 region has the DNA TGTGCCAGCAGATACACCCCAACTAATGAAAAACTGTTTTTT. It specifies CASRYTPTNEKLFF.

The J gene is TRBJ2-7, the V gene TRBV2; 7 bases are shared with TRBD2. CDR1 is SNHLY, CDR2 FYNNEI, per germline. The CDR3 consists of 17 residues. V gave up 1 base and J gave up 2 bases; unmatched junction bases: 11. The CDR3 DNA reads as TGTGCCAGCAGTGAAGATAGGGAGGGACTCCGACCCTACGAGCAGTACTTC. Its translation is CASSEDREGLRPYEQYF.

The chain employs TRBV28 and TRBJ2-7; the D is unclear. CDR1 and CDR2 (germline): MDHEN, SYDVKM. The CDR3 consists of 11 residues. The V gene lost 7 bases and the J gene lost 4 bases, with 8 bases spanning the gap. Written as DNA, the CDR3 is TGTGCCAGCACCGCCAGGTACGAGCAGTACTTC. The encoded protein is CASTARYEQYF. Full variable domain (outside the CDR3, taken from reference TRBV28 and TRBJ2-7): DVKVTQSSRYLVKRTGEKVFLECVQDMDHENMFWYRQDPGLGLRLIYFSYDVKMKEKGDIPEGYSVSREKKERFSLILESASTNQTSMYLCASTARYEQYFGPGTRLTVT.

The chain joins TRBV5-1 to TRBJ2-7, with a weak D call TRBD2 (6 bases). The CDR3 sequence is 13 residues long. CDR1 SGHRS and CDR2 YFSETQ come from the germline V gene. V was shortened by 0 bases and J by 7 bases, with 11 bases between the two germline ends. CDR3 region: CASSLVSGREQYF. The CDR3 DNA reads as TGCGCCAGCAGCTTGGTTTCAGGGAGGGAGCAGTACTTC.

This clone has just a few counts. The rearrangement joins TRBV5-4 to TRBJ1-1; D is possibly TRBD1 (5 bases). The CDR3 is 12 amino acids. Deletions cut 2 bases from V and 7 bases from J, with 9 bases between. The germline CDR1 and CDR2 sequences are SGHNT and YYREEE (reference sequence). CDR3 in DNA: TGTGCCAGCAGCTTATCAGGGATTGAAGCTTTCTTT. It codes for CASSLSGIEAFF.

CDR3 protein: CASRARTGFNYGYTF. The CDR3 DNA follows: TGTGCCAGCAGGGCACGGACAGGATTTAACTATGGCTACACCTTC. The genes are TRBV6-1 and TRBJ1-2; 7 bases align to TRBD1. The CDR3 runs 15 residues. Germline CDR1 is MNHNS and CDR2 is SASEGT. V trimming: 6 bases; J trimming: 1 base; junction bases outside the gene matches: 8.

This chain joins TRBV10-2 and TRBJ1-1; weak D call: TRBD1 (6 bases). The CDR3 loop spans 14 amino acids. V was clipped by 3 bases and J by 2 bases, with 10 bases between them. The germline gives CDR1 WSHSY, CDR2 SAAADI. CDR3 region: CASSDRGLNTEAFF. The CDR3 DNA sequence: TGCGCCAGCAGTGATCGGGGGCTAAACACTGAAGCTTTCTTT.

This chain joins TRBV30 and TRBJ2-1; TRBD2 matches 13 bases. Unmatched junction bases numbered 4, after V lost 4 bases and J lost 4 bases. Germline CDR1 reads GTSNPN; CDR2 reads SVGIG (reference sequence). This CDR3 comprises 15 residues. The chain's CDR3 is CAWTGLAGWYNEQFF. For the CDR3, the DNA is TGTGCCTGGACGGGACTAGCGGGATGGTACAATGAGCAGTTCTTC.

This clone was observed a handful of times. The rearrangement links TRBV5-5 to TRBJ1-5; tentative D call: TRBD1 (6 bases). The CDR3 runs 13 residues. Between the trimmed V and J ends, which lost 2 bases and 5 bases, there was a span of 8 bases. CDR1 SGHKS and CDR2 YYEKEE come from the germline V gene (reference sequence). The CDR3 here is CASSLRGHQPQHF. Here the CDR3 DNA reads TGTGCCAGCAGCTTACGGGGGCATCAGCCCCAGCATTTT.

The chain links TRBV29-1 to TRBJ1-1; TRBD1 might be the D (6 bases). The CDR3 is 14 amino acids. The germline CDR1 and CDR2 sequences are SQVTM and ANQGSEA. V shed 2 bases and J shed 6 bases, with 16 bases lying between them. The CDR3 sequence is CSVEPRGGFAEAFF. The DNA for the CDR3 is TGCAGCGTTGAACCCAGAGGGGGGTTCGCTGAAGCTTTCTTT.

The gene calls are TRBV21-1 and TRBJ2-2; no check of the table's D call, TRBD2, against the DNA was made. TRBV21-1 is a known pseudogene. CDR3 length: 13 residues. The CDR3 loop reads CAPPRWYPGELFF. The CDR3 region has the DNA TGTGCTCCCCCGAGGTGGTACCCCGGGGAGCTGTTTTTT.

V usage is TRBV14 and J usage is TRBJ2-7; TRBD1 matches 7 bases. CDR3 length: 17 amino acids. The germline V gene encodes CDR1 SGHDN and CDR2 FVKESK. The ends lost 4 bases at V and 0 bases at J; junction bases unmatched: 12. The CDR3 coding sequence is TGTGCCAGCAGCCCACATCCTCACCGGGACAGCTCCTACGAGCAGTACTTC. Protein product: CASSPHPHRDSSYEQYF. Using reference TRBV14 and TRBJ2-7 for the parts outside the CDR3, the full variable domain is EAGVTQFPSHSVIEKGQTVTLRCDPISGHDNLYWYRRVMGKEIKFLLHFVKESKQDESGMPNNRFLAERTGGTYSTLKVQPAELEDSGVYFCASSPHPHRDSSYEQYFGPGTRLTVT.

The chain joins TRBV7-9 to TRBJ2-7, with a possible D match to TRBD2 (5 bases). CDR3 size: 14 residues. Trimming removed 7 bases from V and 7 bases from J, with 20 bases in between. The V gene's germline CDR1 is SEHNR and CDR2 FQNEAQ (reference sequence). The CDR3 nucleotides read TGTGCCAGCACCCCAGGTGACCCCTCGGGGGAGCAGTACTTC. It translates to CASTPGDPSGEQYF.

The V and J genes are TRBV7-9 and TRBJ1-2, with a tentative D call TRBD1 (5 bases). In germline, CDR1 is SEHNR, CDR2 FQNEAQ (reference sequence). The CDR3 is made up of 15 amino acids. V was pared by 4 bases and J by 1 base, with 13 bases between. This chain's CDR3 is CASSYPGPLNYGYTF. The CDR3 region has the DNA TGTGCCAGCAGCTACCCAGGGCCTCTTAACTATGGCTACACCTTC.

V usage is TRBV4-2 and J usage is TRBJ2-5; D is ambiguous. V was clipped by 0 bases and J by 1 base, with 9 bases between them. The CDR3 length is 15 residues. Germline-derived CDR1 and CDR2 are LGHNA and YNFKEQ. The CDR3 nucleotides are TGTGCCAGCAGCCAAGAATCCGGCCTCCAAGAGACCCAGTACTTC. Translating gives CASSQESGLQETQYF.

The rearrangement links TRBV19 to TRBJ2-5, with 7 bases that match TRBD1. V trimming: 2 bases; J trimming: 5 bases; junction bases outside the gene matches: 5. CDR3 length: 14 amino acids. CDR1 is LNHDA and CDR2 is SQIVND in the germline V gene (reference sequence). The CDR3 DNA follows: TGTGCCAGTAGTATAACAGGGGTAGGGGAGACCCAGTACTTC. Translation gives CASSITGVGETQYF.

This chain connects TRBV2 to TRBJ1-1, with no clear D. V lost 2 bases, J lost 7 bases, and 8 bases lay in between. The V gene's germline CDR1 is SNHLY and CDR2 FYNNEI. The CDR3 covers 12 residues. The CDR3 bases are TGTGCCAGCAGTGAATCGTGGAGTGAAGCTTTCTTT. Its translation: CASSESWSEAFF.

This CDR3 reads CASRAGTSGYEQYF. DNA for the CDR3: TGCGCCAGCAGGGCCGGGACTAGCGGATACGAGCAGTACTTC. The chain couples TRBV10-2 to TRBJ2-7; 11 bases map to TRBD2. The CDR3 sequence is 14 residues long. With V trimmed by 6 bases and J by 4 bases, 5 bases remained unmatched. Germline V gives CDR1 WSHSY, CDR2 SAAADI.